Presented here are 20 T cell receptor beta chains from one specimen sequenced in a study of spatial heterogeneity in lung cancer. Findings and caveats of the study: Tumor mutation counts were tracked by expanded intratumoral alpha and beta TCR counts.

The antigens of these receptors remain unknown. Documented time point: sample taken at primary tumor resection. One entry per CDR3 protein results from TCRdb running MiXCR on the 5' RACE reads. The table records about 15,000 distinct CDR3 sequences, under 7.5% of them present only once. The sequencing used lung tumor tissue, collected at surgery. The source of these receptors is a male donor with early-stage non-small cell lung cancer.

The V gene is TRBV6-5, the J gene TRBJ2-7; 12 bases align to TRBD2. The CDR3 has 14 residues. Germline V gene data show CDR1 as MNHEY and CDR2 as SVGAGI. The V segment lost 6 bases and the J segment 2 bases; nucleotides outside the gene matches: 2. This CDR3 reads CASSRLAGAYEQYF. Here the CDR3 DNA reads TGTGCCAGCAGCCGACTAGCGGGAGCCTACGAGCAGTACTTC.

At least ten counts were recorded for this clonotype. CDR3: CASSLDFWAGKAFF. CDR3 sequence (DNA): TGTGCCAGCAGCTTAGATTTTTGGGCAGGGAAAGCTTTCTTT. The chain uses TRBV11-2 and TRBJ1-1; D may be TRBD1 (5 bases). The CDR3 contains 14 residues. Trimming stripped 0 bases from V and 9 bases from J, with 14 bases between. CDR1 is SGHAT, CDR2 FQNNGV, per germline.

This clonotype appeared a few times. The DNA for the CDR3 is TGTGCCACCAGCAGACCTCACCGGTCGGGTAGCAATCAGCCCCAGCATTTT. Translation: CATSRPHRSGSNQPQHF. The V call is TRBV15, the J call TRBJ1-5; D remains unclear. The CDR3 totals 17 residues. Trimming removed 2 bases from V and 0 bases from J, with 14 bases in between. Per the germline V gene, CDR1 is LNHNV and CDR2 is YYDKDF (reference sequence).

CDR3: CASSLGGRGINEQFF. As DNA, the CDR3 is TGTGCCAGCAGCTTGGGCGGGAGGGGAATCAATGAGCAGTTCTTC. The chain has TRBV5-5 and TRBJ2-1, with 9 bases identical to TRBD2. V lost 0 bases to trimming and J lost 6 bases; unmatched junction nucleotides: 4. There are 15 residues in the CDR3. Germline-derived CDR1 and CDR2 are SGHKS and YYEKEE (reference sequence).

At least ten counts were recorded for this clonotype. The chain carries TRBV5-1 and TRBJ1-1; TRBD1 is a possible D gene (5 bases). V lost 8 bases to trimming and J lost 2 bases, with 16 bases between them. This CDR3 region has 14 residues. In germline, CDR1 is SGHRS, CDR2 YFSETQ. CDR3 nucleotides: TGCGCCAGTAAAATCCAGGGTTCCAACACTGAAGCTTTCTTT. This encodes CASKIQGSNTEAFF.

There are a few counts of this clonotype. V is TRBV6-5 and J is TRBJ1-2; 7 nucleotides agree with TRBD1. Germline V gene data show CDR1 as MNHEY and CDR2 as SVGAGI. This CDR3 spans 13 amino acids. Trimming removed 6 bases from V and 4 bases from J; junction bases left unmatched: 5. This chain's CDR3 is CASRKQGFYGYTF. In DNA, the CDR3 is TGTGCCAGCAGAAAACAGGGGTTCTATGGCTACACCTTC.

There are many counts of this clonotype. The gene calls are TRBV7-2 and TRBJ1-2; 8 bases map to TRBD1. The CDR3 is 14 amino acids. J gave up 4 bases and V 5 bases, and 6 bases lay outside the gene matches. Germline CDR1 SGHTA, CDR2 FQGNSA. The CDR3 DNA is TGTGCCAGCAGCAACCAGGGGGCCCTCTATGGCTACACCTTC. It is translated as CASSNQGALYGYTF.

The chain employs TRBV11-2 and TRBJ2-2; D assignment may be TRBD1 or TRBD2 (5 bases each). Trimming stripped 5 bases from V and 2 bases from J, with 12 bases between. The germline V gene has CDR1 SGHAT and CDR2 FQNNGV. The CDR3 has 15 amino acids. CDR3 residues: CASSPMGENTGELFF. The CDR3 bases are TGTGCCAGCAGCCCTATGGGGGAAAACACCGGGGAGCTGTTTTTT.

This clonotype showed up many times. The chain couples TRBV14 to TRBJ1-2, with 9 bases that match TRBD1. The junction had 10 bases not matched to a gene; V was cut back by 3 bases and J by 8 bases. Germline V gene data show CDR1 as SGHDN and CDR2 as FVKESK. CDR3 size: 15 residues. CDR3 region: CASSQNRGLVEGYTF. In nucleotides, the CDR3 is TGTGCCAGCAGCCAGAACAGGGGGCTGGTGGAAGGCTACACCTTC.

Notes on this clonotype: A much larger clone sits a single nucleotide away, making a read error possible. The chain combines TRBV3-1 with TRBJ2-5; unclear D gene. CDR3 size: 11 residues. Deletions cut 2 bases from V and 2 bases from J, with 0 bases between. Germline V gene data show CDR1 as LGHDT and CDR2 as YNNKEL (reference sequence). The CDR3 reads CASSQQETQYF. CDR3 bases: TGTGCCAGCAGCCAACAAGAGACCCAGTACTTC.

Only a few counts were recorded for this clonotype. The chain combines TRBV7-2 with TRBJ1-3, with 9 bases matching TRBD1. Germline values: CDR1 SGHTA, CDR2 FQGNSA. There are 16 residues in the CDR3. J lost 2 bases, V lost 7 bases, and 9 bases had no gene match. CDR3 sequence: CASTPGQGIPGNTIYF. DNA for the CDR3: TGTGCCAGCACCCCGGGACAGGGAATTCCTGGAAACACCATATATTTT.

CDR3 residues: CASTRWDSSPSGAFF. CDR3 coding DNA: TGTGCCAGCACCAGATGGGACAGCTCCCCGTCGGGAGCTTTCTTT. The genes are TRBV7-9 and TRBJ1-1; 7 bases align to TRBD1. The germline CDR1 and CDR2 sequences are SEHNR and FQNEAQ (reference sequence). The CDR3 is 15 residues long. J was trimmed by 10 bases and V by 7 bases; bases with no gene match: 18. Based on the CDR3 plus reference TRBV7-9 and TRBJ1-1, the full variable domain is DTGVSQNPRHKITKRGQNVTFRCDPISEHNRLYWYRQTLGQGPEFLTYFQNEAQLEKSRLLSDRFSAERPKGSFSTLEIQRTEQGDSAMYLCASTRWDSSPSGAFFGQGTRLTVV.

At least ten counts were recorded for this clonotype. V usage is TRBV10-2 and J usage is TRBJ2-2; a possible D gene is TRBD2 (5 bases). The CDR3 spans 16 residues. Looked up from germline, CDR1 is WSHSY and CDR2 is SAAADI. V lost 6 bases to trimming and J lost 3 bases, with 17 bases between them. CDR3 bases: TGCGCCAGCAGCCATTCCGGGAACTGGGACACCGGGGAGCTGTTTTTT. Its protein is CASSHSGNWDTGELFF.

This clonotype is medium-sized (0.01 to 0.1%). This rearrangement joins TRBV5-1 to TRBJ1-1, with 7 bases matching TRBD1. The J segment lost 0 bases and the V segment lost 2 bases, leaving 4 bases of the junction unmatched. Looked up from germline, CDR1 is SGHRS and CDR2 is YFSETQ. There are 15 residues in the CDR3. The CDR3 is CASSFDREMNTEAFF. The CDR3 DNA sequence: TGCGCCAGCAGCTTCGACAGGGAGATGAACACTGAAGCTTTCTTT.

In its sample, this clonotype was seen a few times. The chain links TRBV12-3 or TRBV12-4 to TRBJ1-1; perhaps TRBD1 as D (6 bases). Trimming cost V 3 bases and J 1 base, with 9 bases left between them. The CDR3 contains 14 residues. CDR3: CASSFRGENTEAFF. The DNA for the CDR3 is TGTGCCAGCAGTTTCAGGGGAGAGAACACTGAAGCTTTCTTT.

The V and J genes are TRBV30 and TRBJ1-5; 9 bases fit TRBD1. Germline CDR1 GTSNPN, CDR2 SVGIG (reference sequence). The V and J ends lost 4 bases and 1 base, in that order; junction bases with no gene match: 2. The CDR3 sequence is 14 residues long. CDR3 residues: CAWTTGGSNQPQHF. The CDR3 DNA follows: TGTGCCTGGACGACAGGGGGAAGCAATCAGCCCCAGCATTTT.

This clonotype turned up a few times. The chain recombines TRBV18 with TRBJ1-1; no firm D call. CDR1 is KGHSH, CDR2 LQKENI, per germline. CDR3 length equals 12 residues. V lost 5 bases and J lost 1, with 5 bases in between. The CDR3 protein is CASSNRNTEAFF. CDR3 in DNA: TGTGCCAGCTCAAATAGGAACACTGAAGCTTTCTTT.

Judged by abundance, this clonotype is medium-sized. This chain joins TRBV20-1 and TRBJ2-3; D remains unclear. The CDR3 consists of 15 residues. In germline, CDR1 is DFQATT, CDR2 SNEGSKA (reference sequence). V was clipped by 3 bases and J by 3 bases, with 16 bases between them. The CDR3 region is CSASKGRVRTDTQYF. DNA for the CDR3: TGCAGTGCTAGTAAAGGTCGCGTGAGGACAGATACGCAGTATTTT.

V gene TRBV11-2 combines with J gene TRBJ1-2; D is unclear. The CDR3 contains 15 residues. Per the germline V gene, CDR1 is SGHAT and CDR2 is FQNNGV. Deletions cut 0 bases from V and 8 bases from J, with 16 bases between. CDR3 protein: CASSLDTLAGRGYTF. The CDR3 nucleotides read TGTGCCAGCAGCTTAGACACTCTGGCCGGGCGAGGCTACACCTTC.

The table lists this clonotype with many counts. V is TRBV25-1 and J is TRBJ1-2, with 11 positions matching TRBD1. The CDR3 runs to 13 residues. Trimming at V came to 7 bases and at J to 7 bases, leaving 5 bases not matched to a gene. Germline V gene data show CDR1 as MGHDK and CDR2 as SYGVNS. The CDR3 reads CASNGQGAPGYTF. The CDR3 DNA follows: TGTGCCAGCAACGGACAGGGGGCGCCTGGCTACACCTTC.